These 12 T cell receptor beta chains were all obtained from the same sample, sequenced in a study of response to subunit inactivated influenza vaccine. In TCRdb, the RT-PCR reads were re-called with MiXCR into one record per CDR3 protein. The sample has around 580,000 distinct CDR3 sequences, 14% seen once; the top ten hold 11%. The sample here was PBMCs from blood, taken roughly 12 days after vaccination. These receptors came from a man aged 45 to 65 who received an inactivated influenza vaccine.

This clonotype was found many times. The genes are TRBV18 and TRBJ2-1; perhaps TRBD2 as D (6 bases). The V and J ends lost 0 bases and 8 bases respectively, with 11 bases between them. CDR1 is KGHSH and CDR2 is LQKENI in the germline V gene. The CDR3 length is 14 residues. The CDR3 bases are TGTGCCAGCTCACCACCTGGACTAATTGATGAGCAGTTCTTC. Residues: CASSPPGLIDEQFF.

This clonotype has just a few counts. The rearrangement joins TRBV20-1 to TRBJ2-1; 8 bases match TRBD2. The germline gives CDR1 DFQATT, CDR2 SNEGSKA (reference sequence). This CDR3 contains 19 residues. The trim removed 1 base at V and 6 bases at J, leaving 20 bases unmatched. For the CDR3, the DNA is TGCAGTGCTAGAGCATGGCCGGGGCCGGCCGCGGGAGGACTCAATGAGCAGTTCTTC. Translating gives CSARAWPGPAAGGLNEQFF.

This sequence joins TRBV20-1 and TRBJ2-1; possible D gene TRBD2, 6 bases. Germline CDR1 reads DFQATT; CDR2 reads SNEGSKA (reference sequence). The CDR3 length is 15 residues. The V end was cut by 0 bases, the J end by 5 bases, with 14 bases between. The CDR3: CSARDLLAMDNEQFF. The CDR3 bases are TGCAGTGCTAGAGATCTGCTAGCGATGGACAATGAGCAGTTCTTC.

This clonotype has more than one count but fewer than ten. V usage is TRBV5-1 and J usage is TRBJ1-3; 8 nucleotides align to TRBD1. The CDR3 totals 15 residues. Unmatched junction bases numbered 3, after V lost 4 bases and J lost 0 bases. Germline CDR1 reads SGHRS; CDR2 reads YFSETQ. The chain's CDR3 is CASSPRGLSGNTIYF. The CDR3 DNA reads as TGCGCCAGCAGCCCCAGGGGGCTCTCTGGAAACACCATATATTTT.

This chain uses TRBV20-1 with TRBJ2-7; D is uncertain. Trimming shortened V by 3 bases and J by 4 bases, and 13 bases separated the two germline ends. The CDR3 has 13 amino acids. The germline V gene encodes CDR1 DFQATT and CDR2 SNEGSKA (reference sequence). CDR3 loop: CSARVGLEYEQYF. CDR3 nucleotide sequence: TGCAGTGCTAGGGTTGGTTTGGAGTACGAGCAGTACTTC.

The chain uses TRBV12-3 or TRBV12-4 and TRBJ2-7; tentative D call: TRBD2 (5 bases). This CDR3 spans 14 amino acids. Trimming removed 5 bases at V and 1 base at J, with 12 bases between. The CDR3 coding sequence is TGTGCCAGCAGTACTGAGGGCGGATCCTACGAGCAGTACTTC. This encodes CASSTEGGSYEQYF.

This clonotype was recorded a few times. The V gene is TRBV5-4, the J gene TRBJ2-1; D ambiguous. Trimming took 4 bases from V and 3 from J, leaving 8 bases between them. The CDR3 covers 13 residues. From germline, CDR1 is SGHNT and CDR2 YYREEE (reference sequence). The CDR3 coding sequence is TGTGCCAGCAGCGGCACTCGCTACAATGAGCAGTTCTTC. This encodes CASSGTRYNEQFF.

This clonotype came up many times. The DNA for the CDR3 is TGTGCCAGCAGCCGGGGACAGGGAAATCAGCCCCAGCATTTT. Protein: CASSRGQGNQPQHF. The V gene is TRBV3-1, the J gene TRBJ1-5; 9 positions agree with TRBD1. Germline V CDR1 and CDR2: LGHDT, YNNKEL (reference sequence). The CDR3 runs 14 residues. The V and J ends lost 4 bases and 4 bases, in that order; junction bases with no gene match: 2.

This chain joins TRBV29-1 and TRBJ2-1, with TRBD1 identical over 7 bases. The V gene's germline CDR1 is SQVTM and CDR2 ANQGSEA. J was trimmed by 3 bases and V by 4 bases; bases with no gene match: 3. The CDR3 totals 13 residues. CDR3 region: CSVGRDSYNEQFF. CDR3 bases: TGCAGCGTTGGTCGGGACAGCTACAATGAGCAGTTCTTC.

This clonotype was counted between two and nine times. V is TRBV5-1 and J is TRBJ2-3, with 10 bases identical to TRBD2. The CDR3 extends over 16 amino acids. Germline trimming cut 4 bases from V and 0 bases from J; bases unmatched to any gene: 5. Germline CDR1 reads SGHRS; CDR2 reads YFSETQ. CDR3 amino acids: CASSNGLAVSTDTQYF. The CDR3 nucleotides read TGCGCCAGCAGCAACGGACTAGCGGTTAGCACAGATACGCAGTATTTT.

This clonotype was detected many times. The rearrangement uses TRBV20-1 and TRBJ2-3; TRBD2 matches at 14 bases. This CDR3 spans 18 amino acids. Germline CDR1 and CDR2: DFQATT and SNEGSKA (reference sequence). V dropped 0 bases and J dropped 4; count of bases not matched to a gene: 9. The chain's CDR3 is CSARDRRRGLAGADTQYF. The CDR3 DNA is TGCAGTGCTAGAGATCGGAGGAGGGGACTAGCGGGAGCAGATACGCAGTATTTT.

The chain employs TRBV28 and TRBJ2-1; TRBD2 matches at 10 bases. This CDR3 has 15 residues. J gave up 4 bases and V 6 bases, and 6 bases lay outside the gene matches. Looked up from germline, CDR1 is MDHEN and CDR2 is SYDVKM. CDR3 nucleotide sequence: TGTGCCAGCAGCAGGACTAGCGGTCCTTACAATGAGCAGTTCTTC. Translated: CASSRTSGPYNEQFF.